This T cell receptor (beta chain) was sequenced in a study of CD8+ T cells in alopecia areata. Study conclusions and caveats: With one nonresponder, baseline CD8+ expansion's link to response remains uncertain. For lesional scalp, especially alopecia totalis/universalis, clonality was higher than in normal scalp. Patients shared TCRs less clearly than mice did, possibly owing to HLA.

Treatment reported: oral pan-JAK inhibitor, 5-10 mg twice daily. Researchers gathered lesional scalp punch biopsies and peripheral blood from patients with alopecia areata. Notes on this clone: Its antigen is as yet unknown.

Extracted from the samples, RNA was reverse transcribed into cDNA to serve as the sequencing template. The data were produced by immunoSEQ multiplex PCR, yet TCRdb's version contains in-frame clones alone and is incomplete. The table records some 200,000 clones, 40% to 55% of them present only once. V was pared by 5 bases and J by 8 bases, with 12 bases between. CDR1 and CDR2 (germline): SGHTA, FQGNSA. This CDR3 contains 13 residues. The sequencing used CD4+ T cells sorted from blood, collected between weeks 36 and 40, from a patient treated with tofacitinib. This sequence joins TRBV7-2 and TRBJ1-4; TRBD1 is a possible D gene (6 bases). The TCR sequence derives from a human donor with alopecia areata. The DNA of the CDR3 is TGTGCCAGCAGCCAACAGGGAGGGGAAAAACTGTTTTTT. This sequence encodes CASSQQGGEKLFF. The full variable domain, in which reference TRBV7-2 and TRBJ1-4 provide the parts outside the CDR3, is GAGVSQSPSNKVTEKGKDVELRCDPISGHTALYWYRQSLGQGLEFLIYFQGNSAPDKSGLPSDRFSAERTGGSVSTLTIQRTQQEDSAVYLCASSQQGGEKLFFGSGTQLSVL.